This record looks at one T cell receptor (beta chain) sequence and its context. Its cognate antigen has yet to be identified. No quality values exist for individual bases; no much larger clone is one base distant. The protocol used for the library was PCR. DNA from cultured CD4+ T cells underwent TCR sequencing with the Oncomine TCR Beta short-read assay at the Johns Hopkins FTIC core. The QIAamp micro DNA kit was used to extract genomic DNA from the cultured CD4+ T cells. Oncomine TCR Beta libraries from cultured CD4+ T cells were pooled with unique dual indexes and sequenced on an Illumina iSeq 100. The study's processing was this. Non-productive sequences were removed, and CDR3s that did not start with C, did not end with F or W, or were shorter than 7 amino acids were discarded. The MANAFEST web application was used to identify antigen-specific clonotypes by comparing peptide-stimulated wells against reference wells and other culture wells. An FDR below 0.05, an odds ratio above 5, and a productive frequency above 0.1% in at least two of three replicate wells were required for clones to be considered positive. Cross-reactive clonotypes were defined as significantly expanded in both SARS-CoV-2 spike wells and at least one common cold coronavirus spike condition. Using R version 3.6.1, CDR3 homology was evaluated through Levenshtein distances (stringdist) along with unrooted phylogenetic trees (ape). The public reads were run again by TCRdb, first through fastp at Q25 and then through MiXCR, and only productive beta chains were kept. Identical CDR3 proteins give one entry, which carries the most common genes and DNA. The V and J calls were determined by TCRdb, not by the authors. This sample comprises 13,000 or so distinct CDR3 sequences, about 30% of them detected only once. The ten largest clones take up around an eighth of the sample.

This sample was taken from a study of vaccination and CD4 T cells after COVID-19 (dated 2022 in TCRdb). For context, the study as a whole: Every convalescent patient had a positive nasal swab PCR test for SARS-CoV-2, with mild disease in under ten patients and severe disease in one. Two doses of either the Pfizer-BioNTech BNT162b2 vaccine (n=8) or the Moderna mRNA-1273 vaccine (n=2) were administered to participants. The spike-specific CD4+ TCR repertoire was compared before and after mRNA vaccination in approximately ten COVID-19 convalescent patients and several infection-naive healthy vaccine recipients. Post-COVID blood samples from convalescent patients were collected a median of roughly 100 days after diagnosis, with a range of about 35 to 180 days. Control cultures used a CEFX viral epitope pool as positive control, an HIV-1 Nef peptide pool as negative control, or no peptide. In the convalescent cohort there were six males and four females, among whom were two Hispanic individuals, seven Caucasians, two Asians and one multiracial person. Post-vaccine blood samples were obtained a median of about 72 days after the second vaccine dose, with a range of roughly 14 to 241 days. For stimulating the cultures, overlapping spike peptide pools were used, derived from SARS-CoV-2 as well as from the common cold coronaviruses HCoV-NL63, HCoV-OC43 and HCoV-229E. What the research found in general, with its limitations: In convalescent patients, a median roughly 88% of post-vaccine SARS-CoV-2-reactive clones were detected only after vaccination, suggesting vaccine-specific priming. The median count of SARS-CoV-2-reactive clonotypes went up from 20 to 25 after infection to roughly 38 after vaccination, although the change was not significant. Only a relatively small number of convalescent patients were included in the study, and early timepoints following natural infection were not analyzed. Of the vaccine-specific clones found in convalescent patients, nearly all (304 of 307) were mono-reactive for SARS-CoV-2 spike instead of being cross-reactive with common cold coronaviruses.

Taken with the paper, the label for treatment or condition translates to: roughly 10-day PBMC culture with coronavirus spike peptide pools or control peptides (ViraFEST assay). The study used the ViraFEST assay, which expanded antigen-specific T cells with peptide pools and then identified expanded clonotypes by TCR sequencing. Positive SARS-CoV-2 PCR tests in the convalescent patients dated from March to December 2020, before Alpha, Beta and Delta variants emerged in the United States. Each well held roughly 2 million PBMCs cultured in IMDM containing roughly 5% human AB serum and about 10 IU/ml IL-2, with 10 ug/ml peptide pools added. Half of the culture medium was replaced with fresh IL-2-containing medium on days 3 and 7. After about 11 days of culture, CD4+ T cells were isolated by negative selection using the EasySep CD4+ T cell isolation kit. PBMCs were separated from whole blood using Ficoll-Paque Plus gradient centrifugation and then either used fresh or cryopreserved at -140C. Culture conditions were generally each tested in triplicate wells.

Spanning cysteine to phenylalanine, the CDR3 consists of 13 amino acids. CDR3 DNA only is kept here, 39 bases in frame from base 1. V and J lose 7 bases and 8 bases, and a span of 18 bases separates them. According to the germline V gene (reference sequence), CDR1 reads SEHNR and CDR2 reads FQNEAQ. This receptor chain uses TRBV7-9 and TRBJ2-7; confidence is insufficient to name the D gene. The receptor was derived from a human donor who had recovered from COVID-19. Sequencing used CD4+ T cells from blood, cultured in vitro. The CDR3 protein sequence reads: CASNDREPRKQYF. The nucleotides are TGTGCCAGCAACGATCGTGAACCCCGGAAGCAGTACTTC.